The 19 T cell receptor beta chains below come from one sample, sequenced in a study of T cell changes during pregnancy in multiple sclerosis. Measured with immunoSEQ multiplex PCR; TCRdb has only the in-frame clones, and not every one. The data show 50,000 or so clones, 94% seen once. This specimen was CD4+ T cells from peripheral blood mononuclear cells, taken in the second trimester of pregnancy. These receptor sequences come from a female donor with multiple sclerosis, enrolled in a pregnancy study.

This sequence joins TRBV18 and TRBJ1-2; 10 nucleotides match TRBD1. Germline CDR1 KGHSH, CDR2 LQKENI. This CDR3 contains 16 residues. After removal of 6 bases from V and 2 bases from J, the junction contained 9 bases not matched to a gene. CDR3 protein: CASSPEGQGGNYGYTF. The CDR3 DNA reads as TGTGCCAGCTCCCCCGAAGGACAGGGGGGGAACTATGGCTACACCTTC.

This rearrangement joins TRBV27 to TRBJ1-2; 12 positions agree with TRBD1. The CDR3 has 17 residues. Germline assignment: CDR1 MNHEY and CDR2 SMNVEV (reference sequence). The V segment lost 8 bases and the J segment 9 bases; nucleotides outside the gene matches: 19. CDR3 region: CASVYSGTGGNRASYTF. As DNA, the CDR3 is TGTGCCAGCGTCTATTCCGGGACAGGGGGCAATAGGGCGAGCTACACCTTC.

CDR3 sequence: CASSLGGLQETQYF. CDR3 DNA: TGTGCCAGCAGTTTGGGGGGTCTTCAAGAGACCCAGTACTTC. The gene calls are TRBV6-5 and TRBJ2-5; TRBD2 might be the D (6 bases). V dropped 4 bases and J dropped 2 bases, with 11 bases sitting between them. Germline V lookup: CDR1 MNHEY, CDR2 SVGAGI. The CDR3 is made up of 14 amino acids.

J is TRBJ2-4 and V is TRBV11-2; 7 bases fit TRBD2. There are 17 residues in the CDR3. The ends lost 1 base at V and 0 bases at J; junction bases unmatched: 6. Germline V gene lookup returns CDR1 SGHAT and CDR2 FQNNGV. For the CDR3, the DNA is TGTGCCAGCAGCTTAGGTTTGCGGGGGACAGCCAAAAACATTCAGTACTTC. Its translation: CASSLGLRGTAKNIQYF.

The chain recombines TRBV19 with TRBJ1-6; no reliable D call. The V end was cut by 0 bases, the J end by 9 bases, with 3 bases between. Germline CDR1 is LNHDA and CDR2 is SQIVND (reference sequence). The CDR3 runs 12 residues. The CDR3 DNA reads as TGTGCCAGTAGTATAGATCTTTCACCCCTCCACTTT. Residues: CASSIDLSPLHF.

The chain is built from TRBV14 and TRBJ2-4; D may be TRBD2 (7 bases). Germline V CDR1 and CDR2: SGHDN, FVKESK. The length of the CDR3 is 14 residues. The V end was cut by 5 bases, the J end by 6 bases, with 14 bases between. The CDR3 DNA is TGTGCCAGCAGCGTATCGGGGGGCGGAAACATTCAGTACTTC. Its protein product is CASSVSGGGNIQYF.

This clone was picked up one time. This chain connects TRBV4-2 to TRBJ2-3; 7 bases are shared with TRBD1. Germline assignment: CDR1 LGHNA and CDR2 YNFKEQ. V gave up 4 bases and J gave up 1 base; unmatched junction bases: 2. CDR3 length: 14 residues. Here the CDR3 DNA reads TGTGCCAGCAGCCGAGGGACAGGCACAGATACGCAGTATTTT. Translation gives CASSRGTGTDTQYF.

V gene TRBV10-3 combines with J gene TRBJ1-6; the match to TRBD1 covers 7 bases. CDR3 length: 14 residues. The V gene end was trimmed by 8 bases and the J gene end by 3 bases; junction bases not matched to a gene: 4. From germline, CDR1 is ENHRY and CDR2 SYGVKD. The CDR3 region is CAIGTVVYNSPLHF. The CDR3, as DNA: TGTGCCATCGGGACAGTCGTCTATAATTCACCCCTCCACTTT.

This clone was counted once. The chain recombines TRBV11-2 with TRBJ1-4; tentatively, D is TRBD1 (5 bases). This CDR3 has 15 residues. The V and J ends lost 5 bases and 7 bases respectively, with 17 bases between them. The germline gives CDR1 SGHAT, CDR2 FQNNGV. This CDR3 is CASSPGLGGFEKLFF. For the CDR3, the DNA is TGTGCCAGCAGCCCCGGTCTGGGGGGTTTTGAAAAACTGTTTTTT. The complete variable domain, with remaining parts taken from reference TRBV11-2 and TRBJ1-4, reads EAGVAQSPRYKIIEKRQSVAFWCNPISGHATLYWYQQILGQGPKLLIQFQNNGVVDDSQLPKDRFSAERLKGVDSTLKIQPAKLEDSAVYLCASSPGLGGFEKLFFGSGTQLSVL.

V usage is TRBV28 and J usage is TRBJ2-7, with TRBD1 matching 7 bases. V shed 3 bases, J shed 8 bases, and the junction held 16 bases outside the gene matches. The CDR3 consists of 16 residues. The germline V gene encodes CDR1 MDHEN and CDR2 SYDVKM. The CDR3 coding sequence is TGTGCCAGCAGTTTTGGTCTTGGTCAGGGGGTTGGTAAGCAGTACTTC. Protein sequence: CASSFGLGQGVGKQYF.

The table lists this clone with a count of one. J is TRBJ2-5 and V is TRBV5-1; 13 positions agree with TRBD2. The V segment lost 0 bases and the J segment 5 bases; nucleotides outside the gene matches: 1. The CDR3 totals 15 residues. Germline loops: CDR1 SGHRS, CDR2 YFSETQ. CDR3 nucleotide sequence: TGCGCCAGCAGCTTGGTGACTAGCGGGGGGGAGACCCAGTACTTC. Protein: CASSLVTSGGETQYF. Drawing the rest from reference TRBV5-1 and TRBJ2-5, the complete variable domain is KAGVTQTPRYLIKTRGQQVTLSCSPISGHRSVSWYQQTPGQGLQFLFEYFSETQRNKGNFPGRFSGRQFSNSRSEMNVSTLELGDSALYLCASSLVTSGGETQYFGPGTRLLVL.

The rearrangement links TRBV15 to TRBJ1-5, with D uncertain. Trimming cost V 0 bases and J 3 bases, with 12 bases left between them. The CDR3 consists of 16 residues. Germline CDR1 LNHNV, CDR2 YYDKDF (reference sequence). CDR3 sequence: CATSRDRRRFNQPQHF. CDR3 coding DNA: TGTGCCACCAGCAGAGATCGGCGCAGGTTCAATCAGCCCCAGCATTTT. The full variable domain, completed using reference TRBV15 and TRBJ1-5, is DAMVIQNPRYQVTQFGKPVTLSCSQTLNHNVMYWYQQKSSQAPKLLFHYYDKDFNNEADTPDNFQSRRPNTSFCFLDIRSPGLGDTAMYLCATSRDRRRFNQPQHFGDGTRLSIL.

V usage is TRBV27 and J usage is TRBJ1-1; 8 bases line up with TRBD1. Germline V lookup: CDR1 MNHEY, CDR2 SMNVEV (reference sequence). V gave up 8 bases and J gave up 7 bases; unmatched junction bases: 9. The CDR3 extends over 13 amino acids. This CDR3 reads CASGRTGRGEAFF. The CDR3 DNA sequence: TGTGCCAGCGGGCGGACAGGGCGCGGTGAAGCTTTCTTT.

Here the CDR3 DNA reads TGTGCCAGCAGTCCGAGACAGGGGTCGGTTTGGGGATCACCCCTCCACTTT. This sequence encodes CASSPRQGSVWGSPLHF. J is TRBJ1-6 and V is TRBV27; 8 bases agree with TRBD1. Germline V gene lookup returns CDR1 MNHEY and CDR2 SMNVEV (reference sequence). J was trimmed by 10 bases and V by 5 bases; bases with no gene match: 16. This CDR3 is 17 amino acids long.

V usage is TRBV2 and J usage is TRBJ2-7, with 10 bases lining up with TRBD1. This CDR3 comprises 14 residues. Germline trimming cut 7 bases from V and 0 bases from J; bases unmatched to any gene: 3. Germline loops: CDR1 SNHLY, CDR2 FYNNEI. Here the CDR3 reads CASKGQGPSYEQYF. Here the CDR3 DNA reads TGTGCCAGCAAGGGACAGGGGCCCTCCTACGAGCAGTACTTC.

The table lists this clone with a few counts. J is TRBJ1-1 and V is TRBV5-5; D gene unclear. Germline V lookup: CDR1 SGHKS, CDR2 YYEKEE (reference sequence). V was trimmed by 4 bases and J by 1 base, leaving 8 bases between them. CDR3 size: 13 residues. CDR3 amino acids: CASSPGSNTEAFF. CDR3 nucleotide sequence: TGTGCCAGCAGCCCCGGGTCGAACACTGAAGCTTTCTTT.

CDR3 loop: CASSDLQGAGANVLTF. The CDR3 bases are TGTGCCAGTTCTGACCTACAGGGGGCTGGGGCCAACGTCCTGACTTTC. The chain uses TRBV18 and TRBJ2-6; 8 nucleotides line up with TRBD1. This CDR3 contains 16 residues. V lost 9 bases to trimming and J lost 2 bases; unmatched junction nucleotides: 9. Germline V gene lookup returns CDR1 KGHSH and CDR2 LQKENI.

The rearrangement links TRBV7-8 to TRBJ2-7; D is unresolved. This CDR3 contains 12 residues. Trimming removed 0 bases at V and 6 bases at J, with 6 bases between. CDR1 SGHVS and CDR2 FQNEAQ come from the germline V gene. CDR3 DNA sequence: TGTGCCAGCAGCTTAGCCTCCCGCGAGCAGTACTTC. It codes for CASSLASREQYF.

The CDR3 spells CASSPLDSRKNSPLHF. In nucleotides, the CDR3 is TGTGCCAGCTCACCGTTGGACAGCCGGAAAAATTCACCCCTCCACTTT. V and J are TRBV18 and TRBJ1-6; a possible D gene is TRBD1 (6 bases). V was shortened by 3 bases and J by 7 bases, with 16 bases between the two germline ends. The CDR3 loop spans 16 amino acids. Germline-derived CDR1 and CDR2 are KGHSH and LQKENI.